A selection of T cell receptor beta chains follows, all from one sample in a study of T cell responses to AZD1222 COVID-19 vaccine. The repertoire was sequenced with immunoSEQ multiplex PCR; TCRdb's copy has only in-frame clones and lacks some. The top ten hold around 5% of the sample, which has 130,000 or so clones, over 85% seen once. Sequencing used peripheral blood, obtained on day 0 of AZD1222 vaccination. These receptors were obtained from an adult in good health. Both conserved end residues are part of each CDR3. A D gene is named only where the DNA matches it firmly. Rows give clone size only sometimes, using once, few, many, or a class for an expanded clone.

v_call,j_call,clone_size,d_call,cdr3_aa,cdr3_nt
TRBV6-1,TRBJ2-3,once,TRBD1,CASSERDRQTDTQYF,TGTGCCAGCAGTGAAAGGGACAGGCAGACAGATACGCAGTATTTT
TRBV21-1,TRBJ1-5,.,.,CASSKWPETGISNQPQHF,TGTGCCAGCAGCAAATGGCCGGAGACAGGGATTAGCAATCAGCCCCAGCATTTT
TRBV5-4,TRBJ2-2,.,.,CASSPKEVAAYTGELFF,TGTGCCAGCAGCCCAAAGGAGGTAGCGGCGTACACCGGGGAGCTGTTTTTT
TRBV27,TRBJ1-5,.,.,CASSPGVPGQPQHF,TGTGCCAGCAGTCCAGGGGTGCCCGGTCAGCCCCAGCATTTT
TRBV5-4,TRBJ2-2,.,TRBD1,CASSTKRGLTGELFF,TGTGCCAGCAGCACAAAGAGGGGGCTCACCGGGGAGCTGTTTTTT
TRBV3-1/TRBV3-2,TRBJ1-4,.,.,CASSPRGEGINEKLFF,TGTGCCAGCAGCCCCCGCGGGGAAGGGATAAATGAAAAACTGTTTTTT
TRBV28,TRBJ2-5,.,TRBD2,CASTSAGGEGETQYF,TGTGCCAGCACGTCCGCGGGGGGTGAAGGGGAGACCCAGTACTTC
TRBV6-5,TRBJ2-5,.,.,CASSPPGQQETQYF,TGTGCCAGCAGTCCTCCGGGGCAGCAAGAGACCCAGTACTTC
TRBV27,TRBJ2-7,once,TRBD1,CASSFGQGPYEQYF,TGTGCCAGCAGTTTCGGACAGGGGCCCTACGAGCAGTACTTC
TRBV6-2/TRBV6-3,TRBJ1-5,.,.,CASSRGRAIRGQPQHF,TGTGCCAGCAGCCGGGGCAGGGCGATTAGAGGTCAGCCCCAGCATTTT
TRBV6-1,TRBJ1-2,.,.,CASSDGLQAYGYTF,TGTGCCAGCAGTGACGGCCTTCAAGCCTATGGCTACACCTTC
TRBV15,TRBJ1-5,.,.,CATSRRGLNQPQHF,TGTGCCACCAGCAGACGAGGGCTCAATCAGCCCCAGCATTTT
TRBV7-2,TRBJ1-3,.,.,CASSQQGGGNTIYF,TGTGCCAGCAGCCAACAGGGAGGGGGAAACACCATATATTTT
TRBV19,TRBJ1-6,.,.,CASSIDEDRHSPLHF,TGTGCCAGTAGTATAGATGAGGACCGACATTCACCCCTCCACTTT
TRBV5-1,TRBJ1-1,.,.,CASSLRSGSGNTEAFF,TGCGCCAGCAGCTTAAGGTCGGGCAGCGGGAACACTGAAGCTTTCTTT
TRBV7-8,TRBJ2-7,.,TRBD2,CASSLGLGAGEQYF,TGTGCCAGCAGCTTGGGACTAGGGGCAGGCGAGCAGTACTTC
TRBV5-4,TRBJ2-1,.,TRBD2,CASSLKLAGGYEQFF,TGTGCCAGCAGCTTAAAACTAGCGGGGGGGTATGAGCAGTTCTTC
TRBV7-8,TRBJ1-3,.,.,CASSFGRSSGNTIYF,TGTGCCAGCAGCTTCGGCCGCAGCTCTGGAAACACCATATATTTT
TRBV10-3,TRBJ1-1,.,.,CATSLGAQGTEAFF,TGTGCCACCAGCCTTGGAGCCCAAGGCACTGAAGCTTTCTTT
TRBV19,TRBJ1-2,.,.,CASSADLNYGYTF,TGTGCCAGTAGTGCCGACCTTAACTATGGCTACACCTTC
TRBV19,TRBJ2-3,.,.,CASSITPRASTDTQYF,TGTGCCAGTAGTATAACCCCCAGGGCGAGCACAGATACGCAGTATTTT
TRBV9,TRBJ1-5,.,.,CASSGEGGYQPQHF,TGTGCCAGCAGCGGCGAGGGGGGATATCAGCCCCAGCATTTT
TRBV6-9,TRBJ2-1,.,TRBD2,CASRIAGTSGPVGEQFF,TGTGCCAGCAGGATTGCCGGGACTAGCGGGCCCGTTGGTGAGCAGTTCTTC
TRBV12-3/TRBV12-4,TRBJ2-4,once,.,CASTPAAKNIQYF,TGTGCCAGCACCCCTGCCGCCAAAAACATTCAGTACTTC
TRBV29-1,TRBJ1-2,.,.,CSVEIPTDLYGYTF,TGCAGCGTTGAAATCCCAACCGACCTTTATGGCTACACCTTC
TRBV29-1,TRBJ1-1,few,TRBD1,CSVLTGEAFF,TGCAGCGTCCTGACAGGGGAAGCTTTCTTT
TRBV5-1,TRBJ1-2,.,TRBD1,CASTHGQATNYGYTF,TGCGCCAGCACCCACGGACAGGCCACTAACTATGGCTACACCTTC
TRBV6-5,TRBJ1-2,few,TRBD1,CASSYSTGTGGYTF,TGTGCCAGCAGTTACTCGACCGGGACAGGGGGCTACACCTTC
TRBV9,TRBJ1-3,.,.,CASRGPGNTIYF,TGTGCCAGCAGGGGGCCTGGAAACACCATATATTTT
TRBV13,TRBJ1-2,few,.,CATPRRGNSRLYGYTF,TGTGCCACCCCGCGGAGAGGGAACTCCCGACTCTATGGCTACACCTTC
TRBV9,TRBJ2-7,.,.,CASSPGDWEEVQYF,TGTGCCAGCAGCCCTGGGGACTGGGAGGAGGTGCAGTACTTC
TRBV30,TRBJ1-6,.,.,CAWSLGSPLHF,TGTGCCTGGAGTTTGGGGTCACCCCTCCACTTT
TRBV5-4,TRBJ1-2,.,.,CASSLRQFYGYTF,TGTGCCAGCAGCTTGCGACAGTTCTATGGCTACACCTTC
TRBV3-1/TRBV3-2,TRBJ1-2,few,.,CASSNQGGYTF,TGTGCCAGCAGCAACCAAGGCGGCTACACCTTC
TRBV27,TRBJ1-1,.,TRBD1,CASYRGNTEAFF,TGTGCCAGCTACAGGGGGAACACTGAAGCTTTCTTT
TRBV28,TRBJ2-7,once,.,CASSSGTHEQYF,TGTGCCAGCTCCTCTGGAACTCACGAGCAGTACTTC
TRBV5-4,TRBJ2-7,.,TRBD2,CASSSLAGSSYEQYF,TGTGCCAGCAGCTCGCTAGCGGGGAGCTCCTACGAGCAGTACTTC
TRBV12-3/TRBV12-4,TRBJ2-7,.,.,CASSWRGLREQYF,TGTGCCAGCAGTTGGAGGGGGCTACGCGAGCAGTACTTC
TRBV27,TRBJ1-1,.,TRBD1,CASSLRQGVFTEAFF,TGTGCCAGCAGTCTTCGACAGGGGGTGTTCACTGAAGCTTTCTTT
TRBV4-1,TRBJ1-1,.,TRBD1,CASSPQGARRVNTEAFF,TGCGCCAGCTCGCCTCAGGGGGCGCGTCGGGTGAACACTGAAGCTTTCTTT
TRBV5-1,TRBJ2-7,.,TRBD2,CASSKMTSGRVYEQYF,TGCGCCAGCAGCAAAATGACTAGCGGGAGGGTCTACGAGCAGTACTTC
TRBV7-2,TRBJ1-1,.,TRBD1,CASSFKGTGVETTEAFF,TGTGCCAGCAGCTTTAAGGGAACAGGGGTAGAGACCACTGAAGCTTTCTTT